This TCR beta chain derives from a study of OX40 agonist ivuxolimab in advanced cancers. Study background: A male proportion of under 90% was recorded, with mean age approximately 60 years and range about 20 to 79.

Sequencing was performed with immunoSEQ multiplex PCR; in TCRdb, only in-frame clones are kept and a portion is missing. The table lists over 85,000 clones, about 80% of them singletons. Of note for this clone: Its antigen is undetermined.

Broader study findings: Researchers report that CD8+ T cells had, on average, more expanded clones than CD4+.

Trimming shortened V by 0 bases and J by 0 bases, and 9 bases separated the two germline ends. The CDR3 runs to 15 residues. In germline, CDR1 is SGDLS, CDR2 YYNGEE. V and J are TRBV9 and TRBJ1-1; a weak D match, TRBD1 (5 bases). Sequenced here: CD4+ or CD8+ T cells sorted from blood, sampled in a trial of the OX40 agonist ivuxolimab. This receptor was identified in an adult with an advanced solid tumor such as melanoma, head and neck, liver or kidney cancer. The CDR3 nucleotides are TGTGCCAGCAGCGTAGGGGGGATCGTGAACACTGAAGCTTTCTTT. Protein sequence: CASSVGGIVNTEAFF.